This paragraph reports one T cell receptor beta chain. Its antigen is unknown. This sample was included in a study of metastatic and nonmetastatic thyroid tumors. Study summary: Both malignant and benign thyroid patients supplied peripheral blood and tumor or nodule tissue samples, across which the repertoires of these patients were then compared.

There were no patients who had received any treatment before thyroid surgery. Original analysis: Clinicopathological groups of papillary thyroid cancer showed CDR3 differences that were used to build a distant-metastasis classifier. MiXCR re-clonotyped the PCR reads for TCRdb. TCRdb's processing, not the authors', yielded these V and J calls. Of about 17,000 clones listed, about 20% are singletons. The CDR3 spans 13 residues. The trim removed 4 bases at V and 5 bases at J, leaving 2 bases unmatched. From germline, CDR1 is SGHVS and CDR2 FQNEAQ. Regarding the study as a whole: As reported, TCR beta diversity in blood and tumor was significantly higher in malignant thyroid tumors than in benign nodules.

The chain couples TRBV7-8 to TRBJ1-1; TRBD1 aligns across 9 bases. Sequencing input: adjacent normal tissue. This receptor was taken from a female donor with papillary thyroid cancer or a benign thyroid nodule (not recorded which). Some clones in this sample may be carry-over from other donors' samples. CDR3: CASSSGTGTEAFF. The CDR3, as DNA: TGTGCCAGCAGCTCTGGGACAGGGACTGAAGCTTTCTTT.